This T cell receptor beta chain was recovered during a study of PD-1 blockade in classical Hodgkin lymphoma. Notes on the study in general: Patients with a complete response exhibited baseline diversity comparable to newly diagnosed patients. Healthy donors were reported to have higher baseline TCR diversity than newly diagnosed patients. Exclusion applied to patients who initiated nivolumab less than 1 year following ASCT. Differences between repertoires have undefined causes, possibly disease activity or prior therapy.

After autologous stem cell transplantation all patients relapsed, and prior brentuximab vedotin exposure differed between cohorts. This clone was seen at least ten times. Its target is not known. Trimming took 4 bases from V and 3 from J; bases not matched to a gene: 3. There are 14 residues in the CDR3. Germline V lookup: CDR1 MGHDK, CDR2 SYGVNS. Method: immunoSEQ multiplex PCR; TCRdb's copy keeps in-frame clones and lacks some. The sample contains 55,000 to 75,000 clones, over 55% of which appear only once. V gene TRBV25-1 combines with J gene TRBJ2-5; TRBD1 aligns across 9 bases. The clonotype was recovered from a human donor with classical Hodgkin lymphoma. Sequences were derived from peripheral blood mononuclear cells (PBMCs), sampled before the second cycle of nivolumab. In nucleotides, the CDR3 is TGTGCCAGCAGTGTACAGGGGGCTAAAGAGACCCAGTACTTC. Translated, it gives CASSVQGAKETQYF.